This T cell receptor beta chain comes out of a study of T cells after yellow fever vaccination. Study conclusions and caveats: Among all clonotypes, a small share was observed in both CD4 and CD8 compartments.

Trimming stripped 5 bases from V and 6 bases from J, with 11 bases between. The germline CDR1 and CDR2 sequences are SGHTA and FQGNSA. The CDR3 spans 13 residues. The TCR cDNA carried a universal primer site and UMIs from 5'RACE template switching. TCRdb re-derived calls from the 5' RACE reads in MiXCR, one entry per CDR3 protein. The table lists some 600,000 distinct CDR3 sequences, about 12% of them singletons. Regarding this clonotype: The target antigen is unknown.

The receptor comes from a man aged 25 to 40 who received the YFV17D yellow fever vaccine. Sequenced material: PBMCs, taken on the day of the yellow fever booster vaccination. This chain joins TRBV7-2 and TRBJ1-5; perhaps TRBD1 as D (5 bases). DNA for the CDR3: TGTGCCAGCAGCGACAGCTCCGGTCAGCCCCAGCATTTT. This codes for CASSDSSGQPQHF.